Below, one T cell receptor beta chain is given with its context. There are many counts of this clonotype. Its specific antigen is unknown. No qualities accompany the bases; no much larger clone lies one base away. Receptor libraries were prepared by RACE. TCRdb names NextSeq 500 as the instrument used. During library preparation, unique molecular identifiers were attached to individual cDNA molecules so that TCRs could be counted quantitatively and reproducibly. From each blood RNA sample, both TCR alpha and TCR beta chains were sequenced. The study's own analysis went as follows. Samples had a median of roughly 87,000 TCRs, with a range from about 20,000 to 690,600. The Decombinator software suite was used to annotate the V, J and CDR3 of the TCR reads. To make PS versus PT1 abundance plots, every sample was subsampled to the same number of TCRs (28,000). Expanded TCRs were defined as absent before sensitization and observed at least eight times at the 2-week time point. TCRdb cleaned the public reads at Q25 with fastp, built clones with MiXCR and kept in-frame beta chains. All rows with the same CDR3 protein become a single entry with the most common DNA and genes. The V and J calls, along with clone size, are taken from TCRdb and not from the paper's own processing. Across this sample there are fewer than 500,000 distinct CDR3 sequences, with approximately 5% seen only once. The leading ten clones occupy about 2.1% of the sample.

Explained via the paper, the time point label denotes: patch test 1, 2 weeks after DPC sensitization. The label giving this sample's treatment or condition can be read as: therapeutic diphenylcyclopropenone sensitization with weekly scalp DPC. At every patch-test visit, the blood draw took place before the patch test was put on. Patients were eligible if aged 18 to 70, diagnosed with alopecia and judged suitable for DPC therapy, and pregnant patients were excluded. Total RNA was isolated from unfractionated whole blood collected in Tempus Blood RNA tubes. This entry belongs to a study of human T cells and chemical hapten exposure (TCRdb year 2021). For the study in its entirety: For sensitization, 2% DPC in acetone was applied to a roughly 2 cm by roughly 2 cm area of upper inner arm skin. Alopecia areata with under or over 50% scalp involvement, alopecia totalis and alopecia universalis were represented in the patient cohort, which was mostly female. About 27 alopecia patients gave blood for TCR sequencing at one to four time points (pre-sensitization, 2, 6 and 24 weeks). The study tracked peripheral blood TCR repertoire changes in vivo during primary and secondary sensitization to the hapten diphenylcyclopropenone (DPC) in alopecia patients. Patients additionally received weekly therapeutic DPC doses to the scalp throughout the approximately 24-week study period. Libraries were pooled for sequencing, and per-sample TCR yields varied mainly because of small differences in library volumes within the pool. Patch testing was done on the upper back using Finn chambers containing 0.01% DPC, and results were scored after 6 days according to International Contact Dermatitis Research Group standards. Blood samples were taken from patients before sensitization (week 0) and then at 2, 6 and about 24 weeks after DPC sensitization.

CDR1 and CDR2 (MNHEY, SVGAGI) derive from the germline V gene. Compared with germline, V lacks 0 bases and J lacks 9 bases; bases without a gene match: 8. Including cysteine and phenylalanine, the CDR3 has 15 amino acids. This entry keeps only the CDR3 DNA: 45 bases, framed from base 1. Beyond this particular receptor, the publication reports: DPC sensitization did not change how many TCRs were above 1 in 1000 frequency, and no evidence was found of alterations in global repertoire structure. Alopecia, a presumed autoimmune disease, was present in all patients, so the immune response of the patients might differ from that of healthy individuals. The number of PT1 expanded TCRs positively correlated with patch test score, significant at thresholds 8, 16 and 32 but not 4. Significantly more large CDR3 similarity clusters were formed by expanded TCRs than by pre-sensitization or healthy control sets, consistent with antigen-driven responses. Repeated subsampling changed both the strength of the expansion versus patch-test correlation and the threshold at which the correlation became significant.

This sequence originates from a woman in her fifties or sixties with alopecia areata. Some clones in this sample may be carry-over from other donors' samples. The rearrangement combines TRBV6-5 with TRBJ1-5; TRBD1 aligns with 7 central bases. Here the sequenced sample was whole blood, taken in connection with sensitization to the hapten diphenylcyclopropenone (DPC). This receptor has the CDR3 CASSYSKGQPLPQHF. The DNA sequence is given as TGTGCCAGCAGTTACTCGAAGGGACAGCCGCTGCCCCAGCATTTT.